This T cell receptor beta chain was recorded in a study of CD8 T cells in Susac syndrome. When the RNA was reverse transcribed, random hexamers were used with an input of about 0.5 to 1 ug. Multiplex PCR with immunoSEQ amplified the TCR beta CDR3 across 54 Vbeta and 13 Jbeta. TCRdb processed the immunoSEQ multiplex PCR reads anew with MiXCR; each CDR3 protein has one entry. The table shows roughly 120,000 distinct CDR3 sequences, with less than 95% occurring only once. CD8+ and CD4+ T cells from blood underwent TCR beta sequencing. V shed 3 bases and J 0 bases; nucleotides not matched to a gene: 2. The germline V gene has CDR1 KGHSH and CDR2 LQKENI. This CDR3 region has 14 residues.

What was sequenced was CD4+ T cells from PBMCs. The sequence was collected from a human donor in good health. The chain combines TRBV18 with TRBJ2-7; TRBD1 aligns across 7 bases. The CDR3 loop reads CASSPGTDSYEQYF. CDR3 coding DNA: TGTGCCAGCTCACCCGGGACAGACTCCTACGAGCAGTACTTC.